The clone carrying this TCR beta chain has a handful of counts. The sample is drawn from a study of spatial heterogeneity in lung cancer. The length of the CDR3 is 16 residues. Germline assignment: CDR1 MDHEN and CDR2 SYDVKM. J lost 6 bases, V lost 1 base, and 9 bases had no gene match. Documented time point: blood at routine non-recurrence follow-up after resection. Tumor, nontumor lung or frozen PBMC supplied whole RNA that was sequenced unsorted. TCRdb processed the 5' RACE reads anew with MiXCR; each CDR3 protein has one entry. The repertoire has about 47,000 distinct CDR3 sequences, 6% to 8.5% of them found once; the top ten carry approximately 40%.

The sequencing used PBMCs, collected at follow-up. The clonotype comes from a female donor with early-stage non-small cell lung cancer. The gene calls are TRBV28 and TRBJ1-5, with TRBD1 matching 7 bases. Written as DNA, the CDR3 is TGTGCCAGCAGTTTATTGGCAGGGGGGGCTCGTCAGCCCCAGCATTTT. Amino acid sequence: CASSLLAGGARQPQHF. Looking up the rest from reference TRBV28 and TRBJ1-5 gives the full variable domain: DVKVTQSSRYLVKRTGEKVFLECVQDMDHENMFWYRQDPGLGLRLIYFSYDVKMKEKGDIPEGYSVSREKKERFSLILESASTNQTSMYLCASSLLAGGARQPQHFGDGTRLSIL.